This T cell receptor beta chain originates from a study of cytomegalovirus exposure and HLA in healthy donors. Use of 60 Vbeta and 13 Jbeta primers characterized the PCR. Sequencing was performed with immunoSEQ multiplex PCR; in TCRdb, only in-frame clones are kept and a portion is missing. The sample yields some 100,000 clones, approximately 85% seen once. This CDR3 region has 16 residues. In germline, CDR1 is SEHNR, CDR2 FQNEAQ (reference sequence). V was pared by 4 bases and J by 6 bases, with 11 bases of the junction left unmatched. This chain joins TRBV7-9 and TRBJ1-5; 8 positions agree with TRBD1. The sample was PBMCs. The TCR sequence derives from a young man in good health and CMV-seronegative. CDR3 coding DNA: TGTGCCAGCAGCTCTTCCACCGGACAGGGCAGTCAGCCCCAGCATTTT. It codes for CASSSSTGQGSQPQHF.